One and the same sample provided the 30 T cell receptor beta chains below, sequenced in a study of graft-versus-host responses after intestinal transplantation. No antigen has been assigned to these receptors. Assay: immunoSEQ multiplex PCR; the TCRdb copy retains only in-frame clones and omits some. The sample holds over 75,000 clones, about 88% seen once. The material was unstimulated CD4+ T cells sorted from spleen or lymph node cells, obtained before transplant. These receptors originate from a human donor who was the organ donor for an intestinal transplant.

The chain is built from TRBV10-2 and TRBJ2-7, with a weak D call TRBD1 (6 bases). The CDR3 runs 14 residues. The germline V and J ends were trimmed by 8 bases and 6 bases, with 20 bases remaining between them. The germline CDR1 and CDR2 sequences are WSHSY and SAAADI. The CDR3 region is CASGGRQVASEQYF. The CDR3 DNA is TGCGCCAGCGGAGGAAGACAGGTAGCCAGCGAGCAGTACTTC.

This chain links TRBV16 with TRBJ2-1; no firm D call. Trimming removed 1 base from V and 9 bases from J, with 10 bases in between. The CDR3 contains 13 residues. The V gene's germline CDR1 is KGHSY and CDR2 FQNENV. In DNA, the CDR3 is TGTGCCAGCAGCCAATGGTACGCGCCTGAGCAGTTCTTC. It translates to CASSQWYAPEQFF.

V and J are TRBV15 and TRBJ2-7; the match to TRBD2 covers 15 bases. The CDR3 runs to 16 residues. Germline CDR1 and CDR2: LNHNV and YYDKDF (reference sequence). V lost 4 bases, J lost 6 bases, and 7 bases stayed unmatched. CDR3 region: CATSKGGTSGRLEQYF. The CDR3 DNA follows: TGTGCCACCAGCAAAGGGGGGACTAGCGGGAGGCTCGAGCAGTACTTC.

The chain employs TRBV9 and TRBJ2-1, with D tentatively TRBD1 (6 bases). Germline V lookup: CDR1 SGDLS, CDR2 YYNGEE. CDR3 length: 16 amino acids. The V gene lost 2 bases and the J gene lost 6 bases, with 18 bases spanning the gap. CDR3 sequence reads: CASSVNPPGQTNEQFF. CDR3 bases: TGTGCCAGCAGCGTCAACCCGCCGGGACAAACCAATGAGCAGTTCTTC.

DNA of the CDR3: TGTGCCAGCAGCTTACACACCCCGAACACCGGGGAGCTGTTTTTT. Translated, it gives CASSLHTPNTGELFF. V is TRBV11-3 and J is TRBJ2-2, with D unclear. Deletions cut 2 bases from V and 0 bases from J, with 7 bases between. The CDR3 has 15 amino acids. Germline CDR1 reads SGHNT; CDR2 reads YENEEA.

CDR3 in DNA: TGTGCCAGCAGCCACCGGACTAGCGGGAGGGTCTCCTACAATGAGCAGTTCTTC. Translation gives CASSHRTSGRVSYNEQFF. This sequence joins TRBV7-9 and TRBJ2-1, with 15 bases lining up with TRBD2. The V gene's germline CDR1 is SEHNR and CDR2 FQNEAQ (reference sequence). V was pared by 5 bases and J by 0 bases, with 5 bases of the junction left unmatched. This CDR3 has 18 amino acids.

A single count supports this clone. The V call is TRBV28, the J call TRBJ2-1, with 14 bases lining up with TRBD2. Trimming took 5 bases from V and 10 from J; bases not matched to a gene: 10. The CDR3 is 16 amino acids. In germline, CDR1 is MDHEN, CDR2 SYDVKM. CDR3 nucleotides: TGTGCCAGCAGTGCAACCGGGACTAGCGGGAGTAGGGAGCAGTTCTTC. Translation: CASSATGTSGSREQFF.

V is TRBV5-1 and J is TRBJ2-7, with D possibly TRBD2 on 6 matching bases. In germline, CDR1 is SGHRS, CDR2 YFSETQ. V lost 0 bases and J lost 1, with 14 bases in between. The CDR3 has 16 amino acids. The CDR3 bases are TGCGCCAGCAGCTTGGCCCAGGGACTCCGATCCTACGAGCAGTACTTC. Its translation: CASSLAQGLRSYEQYF.

DNA of the CDR3: TGTGCCAGCACGGGTAGCTCAGATACGCAGTATTTT. Protein product: CASTGSSDTQYF. V and J are TRBV2 and TRBJ2-3; the D is unclear. The V end lost 7 bases, the J end lost 4 bases, and 9 bases lay between the germline ends. This CDR3 has 12 residues. Per germline, CDR1 SNHLY and CDR2 FYNNEI.

The chain has TRBV19 and TRBJ2-7; 7 bases are shared with TRBD1. Trimming at V came to 1 base and at J to 3 bases, leaving 0 bases not matched to a gene. CDR1 and CDR2 (germline): LNHDA, SQIVND (reference sequence). This CDR3 region has 13 residues. Written as DNA, the CDR3 is TGTGCCAGTAGTATAGGACAGGGCTACGAGCAGTACTTC. Translated, it gives CASSIGQGYEQYF.

The V and J genes are TRBV7-9 and TRBJ2-1; 8 bases fit TRBD2. CDR3 length: 17 amino acids. Trimming at V came to 4 bases and at J to 3 bases, leaving 11 bases not matched to a gene. CDR1 is SEHNR and CDR2 is FQNEAQ in the germline V gene (reference sequence). CDR3 DNA: TGTGCCAGCAGCTCTGCGACTGCCAGCGGGGGCTACAATGAGCAGTTCTTC. Translating gives CASSSATASGGYNEQFF.

This chain uses TRBV5-4 with TRBJ1-1, with 8 positions matching TRBD1. Germline V gives CDR1 SGHNT, CDR2 YYREEE (reference sequence). The CDR3 consists of 16 residues. Trimming at V came to 0 bases and at J to 0 bases, leaving 4 bases not matched to a gene. The CDR3 DNA reads TGTGCCAGCAGCTTGGCGGGGGGACAGGTGAACACTGAAGCTTTCTTT. This translates into CASSLAGGQVNTEAFF.

In its sample, this clone was seen once. This chain links TRBV7-8 with TRBJ1-5; TRBD1 matches 9 bases. V trimming: 5 bases; J trimming: 3 bases; junction bases outside the gene matches: 14. Germline values: CDR1 SGHVS, CDR2 FQNEAQ. The CDR3 has 18 residues. The chain's CDR3 is CASSPTRDRVINNQPQHF. In DNA form, the CDR3 reads TGTGCCAGCAGCCCAACCCGGGACAGGGTGATAAACAATCAGCCCCAGCATTTT. Combining the CDR3 with reference TRBV7-8 and TRBJ1-5 gives the whole variable domain GAGVSQSPRYKVAKRGQDVALRCDPISGHVSLFWYQQALGQGPEFLTYFQNEAQLDKSGLPSDRFFAERPEGSVSTLKIQRTQQEDSAVYLCASSPTRDRVINNQPQHFGDGTRLSIL.

The V and J genes are TRBV5-1 and TRBJ2-3; 8 bases line up with TRBD2. With 5 bases clipped from V and 4 bases from J, the junction kept 6 bases outside the gene matches. Germline CDR1 is SGHRS and CDR2 is YFSETQ. CDR3 length: 14 residues. CDR3 protein: CASSNGGASDTQYF. In DNA form, the CDR3 reads TGCGCCAGCAGTAACGGGGGGGCCTCAGATACGCAGTATTTT.

This clone has a single count. This rearrangement joins TRBV12-5 to TRBJ2-7; the D gene is possibly TRBD2 (5 bases). Germline CDR1 reads LGHNT; CDR2 reads FRNRAP. This CDR3 has 14 residues. Trimming removed 4 bases from V and 6 bases from J, with 16 bases in between. The CDR3 DNA is TGTGCTAGTGGTTGGAGCGGAGGCGCAGGCGAGCAGTACTTC. Amino acids: CASGWSGGAGEQYF.

The chain is built from TRBV25-1 and TRBJ1-5; tentative D call: TRBD1 (5 bases). This CDR3 has 13 residues. Per germline, CDR1 MGHDK and CDR2 SYGVNS. Deletions cut 6 bases from V and 9 bases from J, with 15 bases between. CDR3: CASSPGRGRPQHF. The CDR3 coding sequence is TGTGCCAGCAGCCCCGGGAGGGGACGGCCCCAGCATTTT. The full variable domain, rest sourced from reference TRBV25-1 and TRBJ1-5, is EADIYQTPRYLVIGTGKKITLECSQTMGHDKMYWYQQDPGMELHLIHYSYGVNSTEKGDLSSESTVSRIRTEHFPLTLESARPSHTSQYLCASSPGRGRPQHFGDGTRLSIL.

V usage is TRBV5-1 and J usage is TRBJ1-1, with TRBD1 as a possible D gene (5 bases). The V gene's germline CDR1 is SGHRS and CDR2 YFSETQ. Trimming shortened V by 0 bases and J by 3 bases, and 15 bases separated the two germline ends. This CDR3 is built from 16 residues. As DNA, the CDR3 is TGCGCCAGCAGCTTGGGCTCGGGGGGGTCCGACACTGAAGCTTTCTTT. Amino acid sequence: CASSLGSGGSDTEAFF.

The V call is TRBV11-1, the J call TRBJ1-2, with 8 bases that match TRBD1. Germline V CDR1 and CDR2: SGHAT, FQDESV (reference sequence). The CDR3 is made up of 15 amino acids. V lost 1 base, J lost 5 bases, and 6 bases stayed unmatched. For the CDR3, the DNA is TGTGCCAGCAGCTTAGGACAGGGGATTCCTTATGGCTACACCTTC. Its translation: CASSLGQGIPYGYTF.

The gene calls are TRBV10-2 and TRBJ1-2; 9 nucleotides align to TRBD1. V was pared by 1 base and J by 4 bases, with 4 bases of the junction left unmatched. This CDR3 has 15 amino acids. From germline, CDR1 is WSHSY and CDR2 SAAADI. CDR3 amino acids: CASSELGQGGYGYTF. The CDR3 DNA follows: TGCGCCAGCAGTGAGTTGGGACAGGGAGGCTATGGCTACACCTTC.

J is TRBJ2-3 and V is TRBV4-1, with 7 bases aligning to TRBD2. The CDR3 totals 13 residues. V trimming: 1 base; J trimming: 8 bases; junction bases outside the gene matches: 3. CDR1 and CDR2 from the germline V gene are MGHRA and YSYEKL. This CDR3 reads CASSQVRTSTQYF. In DNA, the CDR3 is TGCGCCAGCAGCCAAGTTCGGACTAGTACGCAGTATTTT.

The rearrangement uses TRBV7-6 and TRBJ2-1; weak D call: TRBD2 (5 bases). Trimming cost V 2 bases and J 2 bases, with 10 bases left between them. The CDR3 length is 15 residues. CDR1 and CDR2 from the germline V gene are SGHVS and FNYEAQ. CDR3 loop: CASSLLLGTYNEQFF. CDR3 bases: TGTGCCAGCAGCTTATTACTCGGGACCTACAATGAGCAGTTCTTC.

This chain joins TRBV6-5 and TRBJ1-1; 10 nucleotides align to TRBD1. CDR1 is MNHEY, CDR2 SVGAGI, per germline. This CDR3 region has 13 residues. V was clipped by 3 bases and J by 8 bases; unmatched bases: 3. The CDR3 DNA is TGTGCCAGCAGTTATGAGACAGGGGGCGAAGCTTTCTTT. Residues: CASSYETGGEAFF.

This rearrangement joins TRBV5-1 to TRBJ1-6; no clear D gene. This CDR3 is 17 amino acids long. V lost 0 bases, J lost 0 bases, and 10 bases lay in between. The germline V gene has CDR1 SGHRS and CDR2 YFSETQ. CDR3 sequence reads: CASSLVGGVSYNSPLHF. CDR3 sequence (DNA): TGCGCCAGCAGCTTGGTCGGTGGAGTCTCCTATAATTCACCCCTCCACTTT.

The chain combines TRBV6-1 with TRBJ1-2; a possible D gene is TRBD1 (5 bases). Germline V gene lookup returns CDR1 MNHNS and CDR2 SASEGT. There are 14 residues in the CDR3. With 4 bases removed from V and 1 base from J, the gap between germline ends came to 10 bases. The CDR3 reads CASSGSGGNYGYTF. In nucleotides, the CDR3 is TGTGCCAGCAGTGGATCCGGGGGTAACTATGGCTACACCTTC.

The gene calls are TRBV5-1 and TRBJ2-1; perhaps TRBD1 as D (5 bases). Between the trimmed V and J ends, which lost 2 bases and 4 bases, there was a span of 13 bases. The germline V gene has CDR1 SGHRS and CDR2 YFSETQ. This CDR3 spans 15 amino acids. CDR3 sequence reads: CASSFGDSPYNEQFF. CDR3 sequence (DNA): TGCGCCAGCAGCTTCGGAGACAGTCCTTACAATGAGCAGTTCTTC.

This clone was detected a few times. This sequence joins TRBV6-5 and TRBJ2-7; 8 bases align to TRBD2. The CDR3 spans 15 residues. J lost 2 bases, V lost 6 bases, and 9 bases had no gene match. Per germline, CDR1 MNHEY and CDR2 SVGAGI. CDR3 loop: CASSPGRGATYEQYF. The CDR3 DNA follows: TGTGCCAGCAGCCCAGGGCGGGGGGCGACCTACGAGCAGTACTTC.

The CDR3 reads CASSPWAGSNTGELFF. CDR3 in DNA: TGTGCCAGCAGTCCATGGGCAGGGTCGAACACCGGGGAGCTGTTTTTT. The chain recombines TRBV27 with TRBJ2-2; D may be TRBD1 (5 bases). CDR1 is MNHEY, CDR2 SMNVEV, per germline (reference sequence). CDR3 length: 16 amino acids. The V end was cut by 5 bases, the J end by 0 bases, with 13 bases between.

The chain couples TRBV19 to TRBJ1-5, with a weak D call TRBD1 (5 bases). Trimming removed 4 bases from V and 2 bases from J, with 12 bases in between. Germline V gene data show CDR1 as LNHDA and CDR2 as SQIVND (reference sequence). CDR3 length: 15 amino acids. In DNA, the CDR3 is TGTGCCAGTAGTAGGGGGGATGGCGGCAATCAGCCCCAGCATTTT. It codes for CASSRGDGGNQPQHF.

The chain joins TRBV11-3 to TRBJ1-6, with unresolved D. The germline V and J ends were trimmed by 2 bases and 10 bases, with 21 bases remaining between them. The CDR3 is made up of 17 amino acids. The germline V gene encodes CDR1 SGHNT and CDR2 YENEEA. This CDR3 reads CASSLSRFGSLESPLHF. The CDR3 region has the DNA TGTGCCAGCAGCTTATCCCGTTTCGGCAGCCTAGAGTCACCCCTCCACTTT.

This rearrangement joins TRBV28 to TRBJ2-3; possibly TRBD2 for D (6 bases). CDR3 size: 14 residues. The germline V gene has CDR1 MDHEN and CDR2 SYDVKM. The ends were cut back, 8 bases at V and 1 base at J, with 13 bases in the middle. The CDR3 DNA reads as TGTGCCAGCGGAGGAGGGGCAGGCACAGATACGCAGTATTTT. Translation: CASGGGAGTDTQYF.